The clone carrying this T cell receptor beta chain was seen repeatedly, ten times or more. Its target is unknown. The sample belongs to a study of Graves' ophthalmopathy and Graves' hyperthyroidism. TCR beta CDR3 regions were amplified from RNA transcripts. The workflow started with a first-round RT-PCR run with HTBI primers and then moved on to a second-round multiplex PCR. TCRdb reprocessed the multiplex PCR reads with MiXCR, giving one entry per CDR3 protein. The sample contains 900,000 to 1,200,000 distinct CDR3 sequences, about two fifths of which appear only once. Broader study findings: Blood repertoires reportedly contained most expanded thyroid clonotypes above 0.001 frequency.

V was pared by 2 bases and J by 5 bases, with 4 bases of the junction left unmatched. The CDR3 runs to 14 residues. The germline V gene encodes CDR1 SEHNR and CDR2 FQNEAQ (reference sequence). This chain connects TRBV7-9 to TRBJ2-5; 8 bases match TRBD1. This sequence was found in an adult man with Graves' hyperthyroidism. Sample: peripheral blood or thyroid tissue (not recorded which). DNA of the CDR3: TGTGCCAGCAGCTTATCAGGACAGGGTGAGACCCAGTACTTC. This translates into CASSLSGQGETQYF.